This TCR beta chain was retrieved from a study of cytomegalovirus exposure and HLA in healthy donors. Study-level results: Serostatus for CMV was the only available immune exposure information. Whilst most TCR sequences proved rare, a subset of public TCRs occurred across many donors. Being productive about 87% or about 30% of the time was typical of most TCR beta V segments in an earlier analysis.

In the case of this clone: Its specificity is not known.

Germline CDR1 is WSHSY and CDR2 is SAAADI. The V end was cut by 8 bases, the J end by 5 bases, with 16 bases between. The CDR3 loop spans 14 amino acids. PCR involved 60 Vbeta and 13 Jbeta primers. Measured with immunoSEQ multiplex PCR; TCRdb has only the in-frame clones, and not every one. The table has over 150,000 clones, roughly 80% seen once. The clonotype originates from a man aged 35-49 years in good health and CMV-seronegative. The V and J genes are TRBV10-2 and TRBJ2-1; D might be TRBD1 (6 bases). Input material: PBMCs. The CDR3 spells CASLDPGHDNEQFF. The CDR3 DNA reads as TGCGCCAGCCTAGATCCGGGACACGACAATGAGCAGTTCTTC.